These 29 T cell receptor beta chains were sequenced from one sample in a study of beta chain features in type 1 diabetes. Study findings and constraints: Type 1 diabetes patients showed a moderate but significant shortening of TCRB CDR3s in all four CD4+ subsets.

Expressed TCRB transcripts were sequenced because the isolated RNA had all been reverse transcribed beforehand. TCRdb's copy holds only in-frame clones and misses some; the assay was immunoSEQ multiplex PCR. Among around 650,000 clones listed, approximately 13% were seen once. The antigens of these receptors remain unknown. Sequenced input: naive CD4+ T cells from blood. All receptors come from a man aged 25-40 years with type 1 diabetes.

This rearrangement joins TRBV28 to TRBJ1-2, with D tentatively TRBD1 (6 bases). The germline V gene has CDR1 MDHEN and CDR2 SYDVKM. The V end lost 6 bases, the J end lost 4 bases, and 15 bases lay between the germline ends. There are 14 residues in the CDR3. CDR3 DNA sequence: TGTGCCAGCAGCCCCCGGGGGGCCGGCTATGGCTACACCTTC. Translation: CASSPRGAGYGYTF.

The chain's CDR3 is CASRATGVFEKLFF. The CDR3 DNA reads TGTGCCAGCAGGGCAACAGGGGTATTTGAAAAACTGTTTTTT. This sequence joins TRBV6-5 and TRBJ1-4, with 7 positions matching TRBD1. Per the germline V gene, CDR1 is MNHEY and CDR2 is SVGAGI. This CDR3 is built from 14 residues. Trimming removed 6 bases from V and 7 bases from J; junction bases left unmatched: 8.

The rearrangement joins TRBV2 to TRBJ1-5; unclear D gene. CDR1 is SNHLY, CDR2 FYNNEI, per germline. Trimming pared 0 bases from V and 5 bases from J, leaving 5 bases between. The CDR3 loop spans 13 amino acids. Here the CDR3 DNA reads TGTGCCAGCAGTGAAGCTCACTATCAGCCCCAGCATTTT. The encoded protein is CASSEAHYQPQHF.

The V call is TRBV6-5, the J call TRBJ1-4; 8 nucleotides agree with TRBD1. This CDR3 is 13 amino acids long. Germline trimming cut 6 bases from V and 5 bases from J; bases unmatched to any gene: 2. Per the germline V gene, CDR1 is MNHEY and CDR2 is SVGAGI. The CDR3 loop is CASRRQGNEKLFF. DNA of the CDR3: TGTGCCAGCAGAAGACAGGGGAATGAAAAACTGTTTTTT.

The genes are TRBV6-1 and TRBJ1-1; D perhaps matches TRBD1 (6 bases). The CDR3 totals 14 residues. The V end was cut by 8 bases, the J end by 0 bases, with 13 bases between. Germline-derived CDR1 and CDR2 are MNHNS and SASEGT. CDR3 nucleotide sequence: TGTGCCAGCGGAATGGGACAAGTGAACACTGAAGCTTTCTTT. Protein sequence: CASGMGQVNTEAFF.

This clone showed up just a few times. The J gene is TRBJ2-5, the V gene TRBV28; possible D gene TRBD1, 6 bases. Trimming left V 2 bases short and J 2 bases short, with 15 bases between. Germline V CDR1 and CDR2: MDHEN, SYDVKM. The CDR3 has 16 residues. The CDR3 DNA sequence: TGTGCCAGCAGTTTAGTCTTGACAGGACTTCAAGAGACCCAGTACTTC. This gives the protein CASSLVLTGLQETQYF.

The chain combines TRBV4-3 with TRBJ2-5, with 7 nucleotides matching TRBD1. Germline V gives CDR1 LGHNA, CDR2 YSLEER. Trimming at V came to 0 bases and at J to 0 bases, leaving 4 bases not matched to a gene. This CDR3 comprises 16 residues. The DNA for the CDR3 is TGCGCCAGCAGCCAAGATCGGACAGGATACCAAGAGACCCAGTACTTC. The encoded protein is CASSQDRTGYQETQYF.

This chain links TRBV5-1 with TRBJ2-7; D may correspond to TRBD1 or TRBD2 (5 bases each). Deletions cut 4 bases from V and 7 bases from J, with 18 bases between. The CDR3 has 14 residues. Germline CDR1 reads SGHRS; CDR2 reads YFSETQ. CDR3 in amino acids: CASSVGRVRGEQYF. The CDR3 DNA is TGCGCCAGCAGCGTCGGGCGGGTAAGGGGTGAGCAGTACTTC.

The V call is TRBV9, the J call TRBJ2-1; 9 bases are a match to TRBD2. This CDR3 is built from 15 residues. With 0 bases clipped from V and 4 bases from J, the junction kept 2 bases outside the gene matches. Germline V gene lookup returns CDR1 SGDLS and CDR2 YYNGEE. CDR3 region: CASSVVAGGYNEQFF. The CDR3 DNA follows: TGTGCCAGCAGCGTAGTTGCGGGGGGGTACAATGAGCAGTTCTTC.

This clone was found a few times. V is TRBV28 and J is TRBJ2-1; D uncertain. From germline, CDR1 is MDHEN and CDR2 SYDVKM. The CDR3 runs to 15 residues. Trimming took 3 bases from V and 0 from J, leaving 9 bases between them. The CDR3 reads CASSFDQSSYNEQFF. Here the CDR3 DNA reads TGTGCCAGCAGTTTTGACCAAAGCTCCTACAATGAGCAGTTCTTC.

This clone was counted a few times. V gene TRBV28 combines with J gene TRBJ2-5; D possibly corresponds to TRBD2 (5 bases). Trimming cost V 4 bases and J 5 bases, with 14 bases left between them. CDR1 and CDR2 (germline): MDHEN, SYDVKM. The CDR3 runs to 14 residues. CDR3 in DNA: TGTGCCAGCAGTTCCCCGGACCGGGATGAGACCCAGTACTTC. Its protein product is CASSSPDRDETQYF.

This clone was found many times. The sample carries other DNA sequences with the same CDR3. The chain couples TRBV5-6 to TRBJ2-7; D gene uncertain. Trimming took 3 bases from V and 1 from J, leaving 2 bases between them. The CDR3 is made up of 11 amino acids. CDR1 is SGHDT, CDR2 YYEEEE, per germline. The CDR3 loop is CASSSSYEQYF. The CDR3 nucleotides are TGTGCCAGCAGCTCATCCTACGAGCAGTACTTC.

The chain recombines TRBV30 with TRBJ1-2; D gene unclear. The CDR3 spans 12 residues. The V and J ends lost 1 base and 4 bases respectively, with 7 bases between them. Germline V gives CDR1 GTSNPN, CDR2 SVGIG (reference sequence). CDR3 sequence: CAWSAGIYGYTF. The DNA of the CDR3 is TGTGCCTGGAGTGCAGGAATCTATGGCTACACCTTC.

The chain couples TRBV21-1 to TRBJ2-5; the table gives TRBD2 as D, unverified against the DNA. TRBV21-1 is a pseudogene locus. The length of the CDR3 is 17 residues. CDR3 DNA: TGTGCCAGCAGCCCCCTAGGAGGAGACACCAGTAAAGAGACCCAGTACTTC. Amino acid sequence: CASSPLGGDTSKETQYF.

This clone was seen more than once but under ten times. Other nucleotide sequences from this sample produce the same CDR3. This sequence joins TRBV29-1 and TRBJ2-5, with D perhaps being TRBD1 or TRBD2 (5 bases each). Germline loops: CDR1 SQVTM, CDR2 ANQGSEA. Trimming stripped 6 bases from V and 2 bases from J, with 10 bases between. CDR3 length equals 12 residues. The CDR3 nucleotides read TGCAGCGTCCGGGACGGACAAGAGACCCAGTACTTC. Protein sequence: CSVRDGQETQYF.

The chain is built from TRBV9 and TRBJ2-2; D is unresolved. The V end was cut by 0 bases, the J end by 7 bases, with 10 bases between. Looked up from germline, CDR1 is SGDLS and CDR2 is YYNGEE. This CDR3 comprises 14 residues. The CDR3 region is CASSVASHSGELFF. The CDR3 DNA follows: TGTGCCAGCAGCGTAGCTTCCCACAGCGGGGAGCTGTTTTTT. The full variable domain, completed using reference TRBV9 and TRBJ2-2, is DSGVTQTPKHLITATGQRVTLRCSPRSGDLSVYWYQQSLDQGLQFLIQYYNGEERAKGNILERFSAQQFPDLHSELNLSSLELGDSALYFCASSVASHSGELFFGEGSRLTVL.

This clone came up many times. The chain links TRBV2 to TRBJ1-6; D remains ambiguous. Germline V gene data show CDR1 as SNHLY and CDR2 as FYNNEI. The CDR3 covers 12 residues. V dropped 4 bases and J dropped 14 bases, with 12 bases sitting between them. The CDR3 region has the DNA TGTGCCAGCAGTGGGCCCGGGAAAACCCTCCACTTT. This gives the protein CASSGPGKTLHF.

This clone was observed a handful of times. J is TRBJ1-5 and V is TRBV4-2; 7 positions agree with TRBD1. The CDR3 runs to 15 residues. Germline CDR1 and CDR2: LGHNA and YNFKEQ. Losses at the gene ends were 0 bases for V and 4 bases for J; bases not matched to a gene: 3. DNA for the CDR3: TGTGCCAGCAGCCAAGAACGGACAGGAAATCAGCCCCAGCATTTT. Its translation: CASSQERTGNQPQHF.

This clone was counted a few times. This chain connects TRBV29-1 to TRBJ1-2, with 7 nucleotides matching TRBD1. The CDR3 spans 12 residues. Trimming took 7 bases from V and 7 from J; bases not matched to a gene: 9. From germline, CDR1 is SQVTM and CDR2 ANQGSEA. CDR3 nucleotide sequence: TGCAGCGCCGGGACAGTCGTCGGTGGCTACACCTTC. It is translated as CSAGTVVGGYTF.

This clone was found a few times. The V gene is TRBV9, the J gene TRBJ2-5, with TRBD2 identical over 8 bases. The V gene end was trimmed by 2 bases and the J gene end by 3 bases; junction bases not matched to a gene: 6. CDR3 length equals 15 residues. Germline loops: CDR1 SGDLS, CDR2 YYNGEE. The CDR3: CASSVEAGAKETQYF. The DNA for the CDR3 is TGTGCCAGCAGCGTGGAAGCGGGGGCCAAAGAGACCCAGTACTTC.

The chain joins TRBV6-6 to TRBJ2-1; 8 bases align to TRBD1. The CDR3 is 14 residues long. Unmatched junction bases numbered 2, after V lost 7 bases and J lost 0 bases. The germline CDR1 and CDR2 sequences are MNHNY and SVGAGI (reference sequence). The CDR3 DNA is TGTGCCAGCACGACAGGGGTCTCCTACAATGAGCAGTTCTTC. Encoded protein: CASTTGVSYNEQFF.

This sequence joins TRBV7-2 and TRBJ2-3; 14 bases agree with TRBD2. This CDR3 is 15 amino acids long. J gave up 2 bases and V 6 bases, and 1 base lay outside the gene matches. Germline V CDR1 and CDR2: SGHTA, FQGNSA. The CDR3 spells CASRTSGGATDTQYF. The CDR3 bases are TGTGCCAGCAGGACTAGCGGGGGGGCCACAGATACGCAGTATTTT. Supplemented by reference TRBV7-2 and TRBJ2-3, the full variable domain reads GAGVSQSPSNKVTEKGKDVELRCDPISGHTALYWYRQSLGQGLEFLIYFQGNSAPDKSGLPSDRFSAERTGGSVSTLTIQRTQQEDSAVYLCASRTSGGATDTQYFGPGTRLTVL.

CDR3 bases: TGTGCCAGCAGCTTAATCGGCGGGGGGCCGACCACCGGGGAGCTGTTTTTT. As protein: CASSLIGGGPTTGELFF. The J gene is TRBJ2-2, the V gene TRBV7-2; 8 bases line up with TRBD2. The CDR3 sequence is 17 residues long. CDR1 and CDR2 (germline): SGHTA, FQGNSA. Trimming cost V 2 bases and J 4 bases; bases outside gene matches: 9.

The chain is built from TRBV5-4 and TRBJ1-2; no clear D gene. The V end was cut by 2 bases, the J end by 0 bases, with 17 bases between. Per germline, CDR1 SGHNT and CDR2 YYREEE (reference sequence). This CDR3 has 17 amino acids. The CDR3: CASSFMADRSANYGYTF. CDR3 nucleotide sequence: TGTGCCAGCAGCTTTATGGCAGACCGGTCAGCTAACTATGGCTACACCTTC. The full variable domain, completed using reference TRBV5-4 and TRBJ1-2, is ETGVTQSPTHLIKTRGQQVTLRCSSQSGHNTVSWYQQALGQGPQFIFQYYREEENGRGNFPPRFSGLQFPNYSSELNVNALELDDSALYLCASSFMADRSANYGYTFGSGTRLTVV.

Regarding this clone: This specimen includes other DNA sequences encoding the same CDR3. The chain has TRBV7-2 and TRBJ1-2; 10 bases are a match to TRBD1. The CDR3 runs 14 residues. Germline V gene lookup returns CDR1 SGHTA and CDR2 FQGNSA. Trimming took 4 bases from V and 3 from J; bases not matched to a gene: 2. The CDR3 loop is CASSSGQGDYGYTF. The CDR3, as DNA: TGTGCCAGCAGCTCAGGACAGGGGGACTATGGCTACACCTTC.

This clone was counted only a few times. This sample also contains other DNA sequences that code for the same CDR3. V and J are TRBV6-5 and TRBJ2-5; D possibly corresponds to TRBD1 (5 bases). The CDR3 length is 13 residues. V was cut by 2 bases and J by 2 bases, with 6 bases left in between. Germline assignment: CDR1 MNHEY and CDR2 SVGAGI. CDR3 amino acids: CASSYRGQETQYF. The CDR3 bases are TGTGCCAGCAGTTACAGGGGACAAGAGACCCAGTACTTC.

This chain uses TRBV5-8 with TRBJ2-3; D might be TRBD1 (6 bases). Germline V gene lookup returns CDR1 SGHTS and CDR2 YDEGEE. The ends were cut back, 0 bases at V and 2 bases at J, with 25 bases in the middle. This CDR3 spans 20 amino acids. DNA for the CDR3: TGTGCCAGCAGCTTGGGGTCGGCCCGAGGACAGAACAGGGTCACAGATACGCAGTATTTT. Translated: CASSLGSARGQNRVTDTQYF.

This clone was seen only a few times. The rearrangement links TRBV4-3 to TRBJ2-1; 8 positions agree with TRBD2. Per the germline V gene, CDR1 is LGHNA and CDR2 is YSLEER. This CDR3 contains 18 residues. Losses at the gene ends were 0 bases for V and 9 bases for J; bases not matched to a gene: 16. This chain's CDR3 is CASSQERSSGATKREQFF. CDR3 DNA: TGCGCCAGCAGCCAAGAGAGAAGTAGCGGGGCGACAAAGCGTGAGCAGTTCTTC.

The table lists this clone with a few counts. In nucleotides, the CDR3 is TGTGCCAGCAACTCTCCTTACGAGCAGTACTTC. Translating gives CASNSPYEQYF. This chain joins TRBV28 and TRBJ2-7; the D is unclear. V lost 7 bases and J lost 4, with 8 bases in between. The CDR3 has 11 amino acids. Germline CDR1 reads MDHEN; CDR2 reads SYDVKM.